This T cell receptor beta chain was retrieved from a study of memory CD4+ T cells and cytomegalovirus serostatus (dated by TCRdb to about 2019). With regard to the full study: The approximately 35 healthy Belgian adults in the cohort included 9 who were CMV seropositive and about 24 who were CMV seronegative. The study sequenced CD4+ memory TCRbeta repertoires of a Belgian cohort with known cytomegalovirus serostatus to replicate a published TCR-based CMV serostatus classifier. The research as a whole found: The results were read as suggesting that the CMV-associated TCR signature is, for the most part, present in the CD4+ memory repertoire. Among the roughly 160 previously reported CMV-associated TCRbeta sequences, about 71 showed up in the CD4+ memory repertoires, with each one found in between one and five individuals. On the Belgian cohort, the classifier based on the original framework reached a median bootstrapped AUC of approximately 0.94, with a 95% CI of 0.76-1.00. Only CD4+CD45RO+ memory cells were sequenced, in contrast to the original study, in which naive and memory CD4+ and CD8+ populations were covered. For predicting CMV serostatus, the median bootstrapped AUC was approximately 0.96 using the original framework and around 0.91 using a US-trained random forest.

Genomic DNA was extracted from sorted cells with the Quick-DNA Microprep Kit. Amplification of TCRbeta DNA was done with the immunoSEQ hsTCRbeta kit, following the protocol from the manufacturer. TCRbeta libraries were sequenced on an Illumina MiSeq instrument. The published analysis was carried out like this. After out-of-frame sequences were removed, 2 million to 2.5 million distinct TCRbeta sequences remained, averaging about 67,000 per individual. Two values were used to score each individual: the count of 150 to 200 previously reported CMV-associated TCRbeta sequences and the total count of productive distinct TCRbeta sequences. A beta-binomial model was reimplemented in Python, and scikit-learn random forests with default parameters were trained on data from the US cohort. Classifier performance on the Belgian cohort was summarized as median AUC with percentile confidence intervals calculated over 10,000 bootstrap iterations. Sourced from immuneACCESS, this table was stored by TCRdb with only in-frame sequences that have V and J called. A share of the clones is absent; for the studies checked, an unresolved V gene accounts for under half, and the remainder has no known explanation. From that table come the V and J calls and clone size; the DNA was used to work out D and trimming. The sample records under 50,000 clones, 78% of which are singletons. In total, the top ten clones hold approximately 0.98% of the sample.

Comments on this clone: Its antigen remains unidentified. Base qualities were left out, and no much larger clone turns up one base away.

Spanning cysteine to phenylalanine, the CDR3 consists of 11 amino acids. The read is trimmed to its CDR3 DNA, 33 bases read in frame from base 1. The V and J ends are trimmed by 3 bases and 7 bases, leaving 6 bases between them. Taken from the germline V gene, the CDR1 and CDR2 loops are MDHEN and SYDVKM. A FACSAria II was used to sort memory CD4+ T cells, defined as single viable CD3+CD4+CD8-CD45RO+ cells. To determine CMV serostatus, a Roche Elecsys assay was used that detects serum IgG against CMV pp150, pp28, p38 and p52. Following thawing, total CD4+ T cells were enriched through positive selection using CD4 magnetic microbeads. The samples came from a different study that was designed specifically to examine the CD4+ T cell memory repertoire. Following standard operating procedures, peripheral blood mononuclear cells were isolated and cryopreserved, while serum was kept at -80 degrees C. The staining relied on CD3-PerCP (BW264/56), CD4-APC (RPA-T4), CD45RO-PE (UCHT1) and CD8-Pacific Orange (3B5) antibodies, and Sytox blue was used to exclude non-viable cells.

The chain is made from TRBV28 and TRBJ1-1; tentative D gene TRBD1, with 5 bases matching. Sequences were obtained from memory CD4+ T cells from blood. This receptor was taken from an adult in good health and CMV-seronegative. The nucleotide sequence reads as follows: TGTGCCAGCAGTTTGCAGGGTGAAGCTTTCTTT. Translated, this gives CASSLQGEAFF.